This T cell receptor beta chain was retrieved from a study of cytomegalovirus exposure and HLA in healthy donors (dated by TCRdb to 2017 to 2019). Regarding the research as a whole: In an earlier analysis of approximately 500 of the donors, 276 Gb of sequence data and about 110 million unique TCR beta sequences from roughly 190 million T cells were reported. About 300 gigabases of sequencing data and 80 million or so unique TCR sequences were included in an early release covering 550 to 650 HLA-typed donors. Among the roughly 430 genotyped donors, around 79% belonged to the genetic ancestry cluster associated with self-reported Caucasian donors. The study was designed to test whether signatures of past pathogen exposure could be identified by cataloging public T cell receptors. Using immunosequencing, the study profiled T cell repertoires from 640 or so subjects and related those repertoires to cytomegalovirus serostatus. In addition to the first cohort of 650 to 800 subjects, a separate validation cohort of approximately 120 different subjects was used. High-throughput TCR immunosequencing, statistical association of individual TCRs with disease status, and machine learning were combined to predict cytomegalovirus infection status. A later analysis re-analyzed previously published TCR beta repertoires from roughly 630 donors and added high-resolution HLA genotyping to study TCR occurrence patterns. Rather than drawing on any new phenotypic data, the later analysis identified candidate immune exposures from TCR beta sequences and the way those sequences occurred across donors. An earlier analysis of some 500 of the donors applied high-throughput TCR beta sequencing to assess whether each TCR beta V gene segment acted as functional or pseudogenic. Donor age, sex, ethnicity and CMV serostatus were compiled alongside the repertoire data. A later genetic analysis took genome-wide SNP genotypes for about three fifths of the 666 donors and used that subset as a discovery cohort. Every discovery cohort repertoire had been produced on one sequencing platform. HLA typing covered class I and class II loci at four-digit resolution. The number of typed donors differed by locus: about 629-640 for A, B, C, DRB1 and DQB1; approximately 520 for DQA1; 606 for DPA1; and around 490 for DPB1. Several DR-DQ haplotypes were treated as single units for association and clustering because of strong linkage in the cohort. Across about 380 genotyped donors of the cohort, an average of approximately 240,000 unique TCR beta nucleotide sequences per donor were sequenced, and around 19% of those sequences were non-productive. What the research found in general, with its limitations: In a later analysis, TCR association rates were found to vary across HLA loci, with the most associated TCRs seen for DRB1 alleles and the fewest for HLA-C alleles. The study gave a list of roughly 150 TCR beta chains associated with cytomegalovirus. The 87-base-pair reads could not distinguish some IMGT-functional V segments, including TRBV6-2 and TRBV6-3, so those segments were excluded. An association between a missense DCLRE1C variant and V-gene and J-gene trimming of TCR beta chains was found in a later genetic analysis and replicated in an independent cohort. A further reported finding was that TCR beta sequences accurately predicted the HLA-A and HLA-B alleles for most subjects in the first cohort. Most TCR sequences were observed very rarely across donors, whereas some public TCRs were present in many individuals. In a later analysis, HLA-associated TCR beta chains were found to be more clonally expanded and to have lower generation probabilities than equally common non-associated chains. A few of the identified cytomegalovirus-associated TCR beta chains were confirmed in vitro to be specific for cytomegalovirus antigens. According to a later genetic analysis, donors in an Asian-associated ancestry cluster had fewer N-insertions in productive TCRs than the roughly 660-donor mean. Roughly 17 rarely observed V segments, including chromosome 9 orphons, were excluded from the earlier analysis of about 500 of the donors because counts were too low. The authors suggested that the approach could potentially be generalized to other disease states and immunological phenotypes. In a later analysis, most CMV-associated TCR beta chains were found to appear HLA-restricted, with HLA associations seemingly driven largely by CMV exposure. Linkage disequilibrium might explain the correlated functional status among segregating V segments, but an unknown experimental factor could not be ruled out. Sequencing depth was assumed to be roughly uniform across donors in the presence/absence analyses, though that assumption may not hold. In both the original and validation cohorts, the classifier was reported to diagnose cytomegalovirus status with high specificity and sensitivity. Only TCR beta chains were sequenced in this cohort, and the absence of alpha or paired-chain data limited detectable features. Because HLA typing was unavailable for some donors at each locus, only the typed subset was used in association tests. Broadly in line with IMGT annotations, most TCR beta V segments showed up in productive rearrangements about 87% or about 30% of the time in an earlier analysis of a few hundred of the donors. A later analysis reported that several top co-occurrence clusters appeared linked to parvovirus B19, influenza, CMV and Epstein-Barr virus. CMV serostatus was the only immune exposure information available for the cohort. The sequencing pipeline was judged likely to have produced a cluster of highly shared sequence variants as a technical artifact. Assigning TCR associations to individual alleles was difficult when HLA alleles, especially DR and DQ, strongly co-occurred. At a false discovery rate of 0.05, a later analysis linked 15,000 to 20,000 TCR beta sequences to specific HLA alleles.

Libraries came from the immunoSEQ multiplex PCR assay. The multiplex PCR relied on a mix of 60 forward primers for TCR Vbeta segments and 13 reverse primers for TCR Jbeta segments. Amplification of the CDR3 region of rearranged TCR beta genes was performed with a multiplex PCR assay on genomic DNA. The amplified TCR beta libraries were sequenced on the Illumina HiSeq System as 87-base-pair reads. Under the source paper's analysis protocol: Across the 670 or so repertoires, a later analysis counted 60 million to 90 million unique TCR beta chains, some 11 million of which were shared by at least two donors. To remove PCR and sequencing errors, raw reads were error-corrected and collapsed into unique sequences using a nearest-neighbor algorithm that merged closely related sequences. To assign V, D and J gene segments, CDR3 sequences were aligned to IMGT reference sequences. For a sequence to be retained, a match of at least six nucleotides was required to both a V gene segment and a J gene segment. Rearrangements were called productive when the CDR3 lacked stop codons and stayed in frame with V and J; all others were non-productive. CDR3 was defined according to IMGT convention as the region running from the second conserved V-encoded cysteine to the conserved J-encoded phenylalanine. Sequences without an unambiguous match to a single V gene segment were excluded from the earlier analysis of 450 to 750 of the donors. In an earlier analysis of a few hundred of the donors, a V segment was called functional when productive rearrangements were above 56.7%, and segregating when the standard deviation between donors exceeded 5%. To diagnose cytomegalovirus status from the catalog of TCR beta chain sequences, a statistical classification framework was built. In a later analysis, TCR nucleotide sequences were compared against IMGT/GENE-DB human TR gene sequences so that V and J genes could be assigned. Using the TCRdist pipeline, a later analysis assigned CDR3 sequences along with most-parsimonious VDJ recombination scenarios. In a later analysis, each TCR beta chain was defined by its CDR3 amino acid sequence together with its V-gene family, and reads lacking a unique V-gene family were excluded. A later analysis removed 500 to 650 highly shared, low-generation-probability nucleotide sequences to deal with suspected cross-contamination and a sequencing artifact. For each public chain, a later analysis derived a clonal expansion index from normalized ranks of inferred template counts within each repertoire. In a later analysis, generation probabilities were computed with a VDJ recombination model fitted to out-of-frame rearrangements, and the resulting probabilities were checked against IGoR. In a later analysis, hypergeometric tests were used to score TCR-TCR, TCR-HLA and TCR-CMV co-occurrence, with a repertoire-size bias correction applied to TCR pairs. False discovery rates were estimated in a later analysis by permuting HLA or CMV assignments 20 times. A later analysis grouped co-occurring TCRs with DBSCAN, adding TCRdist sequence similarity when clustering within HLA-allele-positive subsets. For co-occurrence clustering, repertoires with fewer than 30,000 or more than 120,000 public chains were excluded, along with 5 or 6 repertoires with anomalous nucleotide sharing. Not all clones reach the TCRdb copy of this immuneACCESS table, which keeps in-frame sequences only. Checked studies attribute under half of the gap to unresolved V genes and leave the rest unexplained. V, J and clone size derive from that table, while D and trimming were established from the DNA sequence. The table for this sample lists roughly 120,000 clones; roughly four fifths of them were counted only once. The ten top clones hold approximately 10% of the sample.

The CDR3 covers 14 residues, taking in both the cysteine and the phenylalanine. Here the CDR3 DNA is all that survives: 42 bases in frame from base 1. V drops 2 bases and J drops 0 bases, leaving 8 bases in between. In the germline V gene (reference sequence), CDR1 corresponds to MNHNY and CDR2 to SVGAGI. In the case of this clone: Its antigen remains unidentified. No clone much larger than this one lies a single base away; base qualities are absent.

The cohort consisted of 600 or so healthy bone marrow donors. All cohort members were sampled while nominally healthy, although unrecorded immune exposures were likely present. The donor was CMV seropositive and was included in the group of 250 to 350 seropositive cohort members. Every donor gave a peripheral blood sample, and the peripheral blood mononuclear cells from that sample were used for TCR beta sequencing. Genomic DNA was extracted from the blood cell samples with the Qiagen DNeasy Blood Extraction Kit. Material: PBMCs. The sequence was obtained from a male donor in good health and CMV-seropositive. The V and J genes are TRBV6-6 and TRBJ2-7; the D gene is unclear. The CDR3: CASSYAYSSYEQYF. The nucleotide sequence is TGTGCCAGCAGTTACGCGTATAGCTCCTACGAGCAGTACTTC.